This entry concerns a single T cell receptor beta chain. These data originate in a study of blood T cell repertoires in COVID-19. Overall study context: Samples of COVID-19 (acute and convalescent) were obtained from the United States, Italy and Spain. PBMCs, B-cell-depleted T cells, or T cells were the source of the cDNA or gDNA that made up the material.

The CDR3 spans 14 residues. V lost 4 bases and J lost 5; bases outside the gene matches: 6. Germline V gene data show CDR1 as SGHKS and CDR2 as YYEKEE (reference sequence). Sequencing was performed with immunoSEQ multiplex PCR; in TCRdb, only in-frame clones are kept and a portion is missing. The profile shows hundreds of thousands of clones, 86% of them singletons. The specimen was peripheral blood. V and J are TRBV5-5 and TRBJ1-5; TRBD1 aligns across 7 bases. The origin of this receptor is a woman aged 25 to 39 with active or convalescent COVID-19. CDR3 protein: CASSTDRVDQPQHF. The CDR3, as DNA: TGTGCCAGCAGCACCGACAGGGTGGATCAGCCCCAGCATTTT. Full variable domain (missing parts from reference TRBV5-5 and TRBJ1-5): DAGVTQSPTHLIKTRGQQVTLRCSPISGHKSVSWYQQVLGQGPQFIFQYYEKEERGRGNFPDRFSARQFPNYSSELNVNALLLGDSALYLCASSTDRVDQPQHFGDGTRLSIL.